Following are 3 T cell receptor beta chains from one sample sequenced in a study of shared clonotypes between healthy human individuals. Assay: immunoSEQ multiplex PCR; the TCRdb copy retains only in-frame clones and omits some. Here the sample spans 95,000 to 120,000 clones, about 62% being singletons. Sequencing was performed on memory CD8+ T cells sorted from blood. Subset meaning: CD45RO+ cells pooled with CCR7-negative TemRA cells. These TCRs come from a woman aged 30 to 39 in good health.

At least ten counts were recorded for this clone. The chain uses TRBV25-1 and TRBJ1-4; D possibly corresponds to TRBD1 (5 bases). CDR3 length: 17 amino acids. Germline V gene data show CDR1 as MGHDK and CDR2 as SYGVNS. V was trimmed by 0 bases and J by 0 bases, leaving 11 bases between them. Here the CDR3 reads CASSEYGTGATNEKLFF. CDR3 sequence (DNA): TGTGCCAGCAGTGAATATGGTACAGGAGCAACTAATGAAAAACTGTTTTTT.

The chain couples TRBV2 to TRBJ1-2; no clear D gene. From germline, CDR1 is SNHLY and CDR2 FYNNEI. The CDR3 extends over 13 amino acids. Trimming removed 6 bases from V and 4 bases from J, with 12 bases in between. In DNA form, the CDR3 reads TGTGCCAGCAGCCCCCCACAACTCTATGGCTACACCTTC. Encoded protein: CASSPPQLYGYTF.

The chain uses TRBV6-1 and TRBJ2-7; D is uncertain. The germline V and J ends were trimmed by 6 bases and 6 bases, with 9 bases remaining between them. The CDR3 is made up of 11 amino acids. Per the germline V gene, CDR1 is MNHNS and CDR2 is SASEGT. This CDR3 reads CASRISPEQYF. CDR3 DNA: TGTGCCAGCAGGATTTCCCCCGAGCAGTACTTC.